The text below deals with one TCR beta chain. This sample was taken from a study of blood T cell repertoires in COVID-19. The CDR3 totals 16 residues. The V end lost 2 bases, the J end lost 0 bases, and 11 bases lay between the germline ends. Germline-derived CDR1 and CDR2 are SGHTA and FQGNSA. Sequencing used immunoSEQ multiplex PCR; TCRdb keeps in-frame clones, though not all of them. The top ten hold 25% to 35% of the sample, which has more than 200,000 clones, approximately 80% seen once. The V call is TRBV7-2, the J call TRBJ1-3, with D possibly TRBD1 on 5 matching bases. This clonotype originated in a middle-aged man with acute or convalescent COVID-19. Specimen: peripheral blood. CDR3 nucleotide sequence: TGTGCCAGCAGCTTACAACACAGGAGCTCTGGAAACACCATATATTTT. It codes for CASSLQHRSSGNTIYF.